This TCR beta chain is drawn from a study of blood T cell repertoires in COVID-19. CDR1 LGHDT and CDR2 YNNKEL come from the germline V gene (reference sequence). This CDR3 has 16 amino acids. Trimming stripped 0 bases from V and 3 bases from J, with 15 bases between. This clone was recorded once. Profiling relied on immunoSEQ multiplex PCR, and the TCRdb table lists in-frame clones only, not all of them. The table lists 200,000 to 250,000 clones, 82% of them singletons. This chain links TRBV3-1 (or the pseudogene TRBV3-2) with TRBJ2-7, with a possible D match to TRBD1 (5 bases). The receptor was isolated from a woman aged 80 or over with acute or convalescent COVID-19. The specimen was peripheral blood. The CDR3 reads CASSQEAGQGLYEQYF. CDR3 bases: TGTGCCAGCAGCCAAGAGGCCGGGCAGGGCCTCTACGAGCAGTACTTC.